The present entry profiles one T cell receptor (beta chain) with its context. Antigen specificity is unknown. Via MiXCR, TCRdb re-called the reads, giving one row per CDR3 protein. Among around 200,000 distinct CDR3 sequences listed, around two fifths were seen once. This record comes from a study of T cell repertoires in cytomegalovirus infection. Study summary: Based on public TCR beta signatures, there were indications of CMV infection and of a matching HLA type.

The germline V gene encodes CDR1 DFQATT and CDR2 SNEGSKA (reference sequence). V lost 1 base to trimming and J lost 0 bases; unmatched junction nucleotides: 3. The CDR3 runs to 14 residues. General study findings and limits: There were HLA-C-restricted CMV-specific TCR beta clonotypes dominating the ex vivo response. Cumulative public TCR beta family frequency identified CMV carriers with the relevant HLA.

The J gene is TRBJ2-7, the V gene TRBV20-1, with TRBD2 identical over 7 bases. Sequenced material: CD8+ T cells from cultured PBMCs, taken from culture after CMV antigen stimulation. This sequence originates from a human donor in good health (CMV status not recorded). Some clones in this sample may be carry-over from other donors' samples. The CDR3 region is CSARGEGSSYEQYF. The CDR3 DNA reads TGCAGTGCTAGAGGGGAGGGGAGCTCCTACGAGCAGTACTTC.